The rows below give T cell receptor beta chains drawn from one sample of a study of blood T cell repertoires in COVID-19. TCRdb's table, derived via immunoSEQ multiplex PCR, lists solely in-frame clones and lacks some. The sample consists of 100,000 to 150,000 clones, around nine tenths of them appearing once. Sequenced: peripheral blood. The receptors originated from a woman in her 70s with COVID-19, enrolled during active disease. Each CDR3 is given with its conserved first and last residue. The order of the fields is J gene, D gene, clone size, V gene, CDR3 DNA, CDR3 protein. A D gene is named only where the DNA matches it firmly. Size is stated for part of the rows, as once, few or many counts, or as a class when the clone is expanded.

TRBJ2-2 TRBD1 - TRBV5-4 TGTGCCAGCAGCTTCAGACAGGGAGACACCGGGGAGCTGTTTTTT CASSFRQGDTGELFF
TRBJ2-5 - once TRBV12-3/TRBV12-4 TGTGCCAGCAGCCCCAGGGGAGAGACCCAGTACTTC CASSPRGETQYF
TRBJ1-4 - - TRBV9 TGTGCCAGCAGCGTGGGGGGTCCTAATGAAAAACTGTTTTTT CASSVGGPNEKLFF
TRBJ2-7 TRBD2 - TRBV18 TGTGCCGCCGGGGGAGCTAGCGGGGTTGGCGAGCAGTACTTC CAAGGASGVGEQYF
TRBJ1-5 TRBD1 - TRBV4-2 TGTGCCAGCAGCCAAGCCGCAGGGACAGAGTATCAGCCCCAGCATTTT CASSQAAGTEYQPQHF
TRBJ2-2 - - TRBV2 TGTGCCAGCAGTGGACTGCCCGGGGAGCTGTTTTTT CASSGLPGELFF
TRBJ1-1 - once TRBV11-3 TGTGCCAGCAGCTTAAGATCAGGGGTGACCTCGGGGAACACTGAAGCTTTCTTT CASSLRSGVTSGNTEAFF
TRBJ2-3 TRBD2 - TRBV7-9 TGTGCCAGCAGCTGGGCTAGCGGGGGCACAGATACGCAGTATTTT CASSWASGGTDTQYF
TRBJ1-2 TRBD1 - TRBV25-1 TGTGCCACTCAGGGGGACAGGGCATATGGCTACACCTTC CATQGDRAYGYTF
TRBJ1-1 TRBD1 - TRBV6-1 TGTGCCAGCAGTGATCGACAGGGTTTCGTCGCTGAAGCTTTCTTT CASSDRQGFVAEAFF
TRBJ2-1 TRBD1 - TRBV27 TGTGCCAGCAGTTCAGGGGGTTCCTACAATGAGCAGTTCTTC CASSSGGSYNEQFF
TRBJ1-3 TRBD1 - TRBV27 TGTGCCAGCAGTTTAAGGGGACAGGGTTTAAGTGGAAACACCATATATTTT CASSLRGQGLSGNTIYF
TRBJ2-5 TRBD2 - TRBV3-1/TRBV3-2 TGTGCCAGCAGCCTTCCCGGGACTAGCAGGGCCCAGTACTTC CASSLPGTSRAQYF
TRBJ2-2 - - TRBV6-1 TGTGCCAGCAGTGAATCTCCCGGGGCCGGGGAGCTGTTTTTT CASSESPGAGELFF
TRBJ1-4 - - TRBV28 TGTGCCAGCAGTACCCACCCGGGGGAAACTAATGAAAAACTGTTTTTT CASSTHPGETNEKLFF
TRBJ2-3 TRBD2 - TRBV9 TGTGCCAGCAGCTCCCGAGGAGCGGGGACTTCAGATACGCAGTATTTT CASSSRGAGTSDTQYF
TRBJ1-5 TRBD1 - TRBV18 TGTGCCAGCTCACCGACAGGGAACAATCAGCCCCAGCATTTT CASSPTGNNQPQHF
TRBJ2-1 - - TRBV7-8 TGTGCCAGCAGCTATGACAGTAATTCGAACAATGAGCAGTTCTTC CASSYDSNSNNEQFF
TRBJ1-1 - - TRBV13 TGTGCCAGCAGGAGGGGAGGTTTTCTGAACACTGAAGCTTTCTTT CASRRGGFLNTEAFF
TRBJ2-1 TRBD2 - TRBV13 TGTGCCAGCAGCTTAGAGACTAGCGGGACGGATGAGCAGTTCTTC CASSLETSGTDEQFF
TRBJ1-2 - - TRBV2 TGTGCCAGCAGTGATCCTGGGGACTCTAACTATGGCTACACCTTC CASSDPGDSNYGYTF
TRBJ1-4 TRBD1 - TRBV11-2 TGTGCCAGCAGCTTAGGGGCAGGGGGGATGGCTAATGAAAAACTGTTTTTT CASSLGAGGMANEKLFF
TRBJ1-6 TRBD1 - TRBV2 TGTGCCAGCAAAGCCCAGGGGGTCCCCAATTCACCCCTCCACTTT CASKAQGVPNSPLHF
TRBJ1-3 - once TRBV12-3/TRBV12-4 TGTGCCAGCGGCACCCCGGGAAGAAACACCATATATTTT CASGTPGRNTIYF
TRBJ2-7 TRBD1 - TRBV7-8 TGTGCCAGCAGCTTAGCAGGGACAGGGAGGGACGAGCAGTACTTC CASSLAGTGRDEQYF
TRBJ1-3 - - TRBV21-1 TGTGCCAGCAGCAATGGGTCCCGGAACATCGGGTCTGGAAACACCATATATTTT CASSNGSRNIGSGNTIYF
TRBJ1-6 - - TRBV9 TGTGCCAGCAGCGTCACAGTGAATTCACCCCTCCACTTT CASSVTVNSPLHF
TRBJ2-3 TRBD2 - TRBV28 TGTGCCAGCAGCTCGAGTCTAGCGGGGGGTCTCGCAGATACGCAGTATTTT CASSSSLAGGLADTQYF
TRBJ1-4 TRBD1 - TRBV5-1 TGCGCCAGCAGCTTCGGGACAGGGAGTGAGGAAAAACTGTTTTTT CASSFGTGSEEKLFF
TRBJ1-2 - - TRBV5-1 TGCGCCAGCAGCTTGCAGTCCTCTAACTATGGCTACACCTTC CASSLQSSNYGYTF
TRBJ2-5 - few TRBV7-9 TGTGCCAGCAGCTTATTTCGGGACACACAAGAGACCCAGTACTTC CASSLFRDTQETQYF
TRBJ1-1 - - TRBV7-3 TGTGCCAGCAGCTTATACGGGGACACTGAAGCTTTCTTT CASSLYGDTEAFF
TRBJ1-4 TRBD1 - TRBV19 TGTGCCAGTAGGGACAGGGTATCAACTAATGAAAAACTGTTTTTT CASRDRVSTNEKLFF
TRBJ2-3 TRBD1 - TRBV19 TGTGCCAGTAGGGACAGGGTGACAGATACGCAGTATTTT CASRDRVTDTQYF
TRBJ2-5 - - TRBV7-2 TGTGCCAGCAGCTTAGACGCGTTAAGCCAAGAGACCCAGTACTTC CASSLDALSQETQYF
TRBJ2-7 - - TRBV5-1 TGCGCCAGCAGCTTGGGAGCCGAGCAGTACTTC CASSLGAEQYF
TRBJ1-3 TRBD1 once TRBV7-9 TGTGCCAGCAGCACGACAGGGATAGGAAACACCATATATTTT CASSTTGIGNTIYF
TRBJ2-1 TRBD1 once TRBV18 TGTGCCAGCTCACTCCAGACAGGGGGCGAGGGGGAGCAGTTCTTC CASSLQTGGEGEQFF
TRBJ2-7 - - TRBV6-5 TGTGCCAGCAGTACGACGGGGGTGCAGTACTTC CASSTTGVQYF
TRBJ2-1 TRBD1 - TRBV7-6 TGTGCCAGCAGCCCCCTGAGGGGACAGGGGCTCCCGTTCTTC CASSPLRGQGLPFF
TRBJ2-1 - - TRBV6-5 TGTGCCAGCGAGGGGGGGATCTTATACAATGAGCAGTTCTTC CASEGGILYNEQFF
TRBJ2-7 - - TRBV5-1 TGCGCCAGCAGCTTGGCAACAGGGATGTACGAGCAGTACTTC CASSLATGMYEQYF
TRBJ1-1 TRBD1 few TRBV20-1 TGCAGTGCGAGCAGACAGGGGACAGCTTTCTTT CSASRQGTAFF
TRBJ2-6 TRBD1 - TRBV3-1/TRBV3-2 TGTGCCAGCAGCCAAGCCCCGGACAGGGGGCTCGGGGCCAACGTCCTGACTTTC CASSQAPDRGLGANVLTF
TRBJ1-3 TRBD1 few TRBV5-1 TGCGCCAGCAGCCCCAGGACAGGGGACACCATATATTTT CASSPRTGDTIYF
TRBJ2-1 TRBD2 - TRBV11-3 TGTGCCAGCAGCTTAGATACGCTAGCGGGGGGAGACTACAATGAGCAGTTCTTC CASSLDTLAGGDYNEQFF
TRBJ2-1 TRBD1 few TRBV10-1 TGCGCCAGCAGTGTTGGGACAGGGACCTACAATGAGCAGTTCTTC CASSVGTGTYNEQFF
TRBJ2-1 TRBD2 - TRBV12-3/TRBV12-4 TGTGCCAGCAGTTTCGGACTAGTGACAGAGTTCTTC CASSFGLVTEFF
TRBJ2-1 - - TRBV4-1 TGCGCCAGCAGCCAAGAAGAACCTCAAAAGCCTGAGCAGTTCTTC CASSQEEPQKPEQFF
TRBJ1-5 - - TRBV12-3/TRBV12-4 TGTGCCAGCAGTTTACCTAGACAGCCCCAGCATTTT CASSLPRQPQHF
TRBJ2-7 - - TRBV5-1 TGCGCCAGCAGCTTGGTCCCTACCTACGAGCAGTACTTC CASSLVPTYEQYF